A single sample gave rise to the 32 T cell receptor beta chains below, sequenced in a study of preoperative IRX-2 immunotherapy in early breast cancer. Method: immunoSEQ multiplex PCR; TCRdb's copy keeps in-frame clones and lacks some. Found here are fewer than 30,000 clones, 90% of them singletons; the top ten hold 8.5% to 10%. The sample's treatment: preoperative locoregional IRX-2 cytokine immunotherapy. Collection of the sample occurred from a patient treated with IRX-2 immunotherapy. The receptors shown here come from a human donor with breast cancer.

V is TRBV2 and J is TRBJ2-3; perhaps TRBD2 as D (7 bases). With 4 bases removed from V and 1 base from J, the gap between germline ends came to 12 bases. CDR3 length: 15 amino acids. The germline V gene encodes CDR1 SNHLY and CDR2 FYNNEI. The DNA for the CDR3 is TGTGCCAGCAGTGGGACTAGGGGGGGCACAGATACGCAGTATTTT. It specifies CASSGTRGGTDTQYF. The full variable domain, with the rest looked up from reference TRBV2 and TRBJ2-3, is EPEVTQTPSHQVTQMGQEVILRCVPISNHLYFYWYRQILGQKVEFLVSFYNNEISEKSEIFDDQFSVERPDGSNFTLKIRSTKLEDSAMYFCASSGTRGGTDTQYFGPGTRLTVL.

The table lists this clone with a count of one. The CDR3, as DNA: TGCGCCAGCAGCGAAGGACAGGGGAAAGGCTACGAGCAGTACTTC. Translating it yields CASSEGQGKGYEQYF. The chain carries TRBV5-1 and TRBJ2-7, with 9 nucleotides matching TRBD1. With 4 bases clipped from V and 3 bases from J, the junction kept 8 bases outside the gene matches. The CDR3 runs 15 residues. Germline loops: CDR1 SGHRS, CDR2 YFSETQ. Drawing the rest from reference TRBV5-1 and TRBJ2-7, the complete variable domain is KAGVTQTPRYLIKTRGQQVTLSCSPISGHRSVSWYQQTPGQGLQFLFEYFSETQRNKGNFPGRFSGRQFSNSRSEMNVSTLELGDSALYLCASSEGQGKGYEQYFGPGTRLTVT.

This sequence joins TRBV7-9 and TRBJ2-5; D is perhaps TRBD1 or TRBD2 (5 bases each). The ends were cut back, 1 base at V and 4 bases at J, with 16 bases in the middle. This CDR3 comprises 16 residues. Germline CDR1 and CDR2: SEHNR and FQNEAQ (reference sequence). CDR3 residues: CASSLGGPRGAETQYF. As DNA, the CDR3 is TGTGCCAGCAGCTTAGGAGGCCCCCGAGGGGCAGAGACCCAGTACTTC.

The count of this clone is one. The V and J genes are TRBV7-2 and TRBJ2-1, with 8 positions matching TRBD2. J lost 6 bases, V lost 1 base, and 8 bases had no gene match. Germline V gene data show CDR1 as SGHTA and CDR2 as FQGNSA. The CDR3 loop spans 16 amino acids. In DNA, the CDR3 is TGTGCCAGCAGCTTAGAAGGTAGCGGGAAGTTCAATGAGCAGTTCTTC. Its protein is CASSLEGSGKFNEQFF.

The chain couples TRBV10-1 to TRBJ1-1, with D perhaps TRBD1 (5 bases). The V end was cut by 3 bases, the J end by 0 bases, with 11 bases between. The CDR3 loop spans 15 amino acids. Germline CDR1 WNHNN, CDR2 SYGVQD (reference sequence). DNA for the CDR3: TGCGCCAGCAGTGACCGCGGGACCTTGAACACTGAAGCTTTCTTT. The encoded protein is CASSDRGTLNTEAFF.

The V call is TRBV6-5, the J call TRBJ1-3; a possible D gene is TRBD1 (5 bases). Looked up from germline, CDR1 is MNHEY and CDR2 is SVGAGI. This CDR3 region has 15 residues. V lost 0 bases to trimming and J lost 2 bases, with 8 bases between them. The CDR3 reads CASSYSSGAGNTIYF. In nucleotides, the CDR3 is TGTGCCAGCAGTTACTCGTCGGGGGCTGGAAACACCATATATTTT.

This rearrangement joins TRBV5-4 to TRBJ2-3; 10 positions agree with TRBD1. Germline trimming cut 4 bases from V and 6 bases from J; bases unmatched to any gene: 11. Germline lookup yields CDR1 SGHNT and CDR2 YYREEE (reference sequence). This CDR3 comprises 16 residues. The DNA of the CDR3 is TGTGCCAGCAGCCCAAAGACAGGGGGCTTCACGGATACGCAGTATTTT. It specifies CASSPKTGGFTDTQYF.

The rearrangement uses TRBV2 and TRBJ2-3; a weak D match, TRBD2 (5 bases). The CDR3 totals 13 residues. V lost 7 bases and J lost 2, with 10 bases in between. In germline, CDR1 is SNHLY, CDR2 FYNNEI. CDR3 DNA sequence: TGTGCCAGCACCTGGGAGTTCACAGATACGCAGTATTTT. This translates into CASTWEFTDTQYF.

V is TRBV6-5 and J is TRBJ2-1, with no clear D. Trimming took 0 bases from V and 5 from J, leaving 8 bases between them. Germline V gene data show CDR1 as MNHEY and CDR2 as SVGAGI. The CDR3 loop spans 14 amino acids. The CDR3 nucleotides are TGTGCCAGCAGTTACTCCGCCGGGCACAATGAGCAGTTCTTC. Translation: CASSYSAGHNEQFF.

The J gene is TRBJ2-5, the V gene TRBV28, with TRBD1 matching 7 bases. Germline trimming cut 5 bases from V and 4 bases from J; bases unmatched to any gene: 4. Germline CDR1 and CDR2: MDHEN and SYDVKM. This CDR3 spans 13 amino acids. The CDR3 bases are TGTGCCAGCAGTACAGGGGTTATAGAGACCCAGTACTTC. Its protein is CASSTGVIETQYF.

V usage is TRBV20-1 and J usage is TRBJ1-2, with D hard to call. This CDR3 comprises 11 residues. Germline-derived CDR1 and CDR2 are DFQATT and SNEGSKA (reference sequence). V gave up 0 bases and J gave up 7 bases, with 6 bases separating them. The chain's CDR3 is CSAREGRGYTF. CDR3 DNA sequence: TGCAGTGCTAGAGAAGGCCGTGGCTACACCTTC.

CDR3 coding DNA: TGTGCCAGCAGCCCCGGGACTAGCGGGGTTCATACGCAGTATTTT. This gives the protein CASSPGTSGVHTQYF. The chain links TRBV7-2 to TRBJ2-3; 13 nucleotides agree with TRBD2. Germline CDR1 and CDR2: SGHTA and FQGNSA. The CDR3 covers 15 residues. The V and J ends lost 5 bases and 7 bases, in that order; junction bases with no gene match: 6.

The chain links TRBV2 to TRBJ2-7; 15 positions agree with TRBD2. Germline CDR1 is SNHLY and CDR2 is FYNNEI. The CDR3 spans 17 residues. V lost 6 bases to trimming and J lost 6 bases; unmatched junction nucleotides: 12. CDR3 bases: TGTGCCAGCAGGAAGGAGGGACAGGGACTAGCGGGAGGCGAGCAGTACTTC. It yields the protein CASRKEGQGLAGGEQYF.

This rearrangement joins TRBV29-1 to TRBJ2-4; D call uncertain. In germline, CDR1 is SQVTM, CDR2 ANQGSEA. V was shortened by 0 bases and J by 0 bases, with 9 bases between the two germline ends. The CDR3 loop spans 15 amino acids. CDR3 sequence (DNA): TGCAGCGTTGAAGATCCCAGGCGAGCCAAAAACATTCAGTACTTC. Amino acids: CSVEDPRRAKNIQYF.

This rearrangement joins TRBV6-1 to TRBJ2-5; 8 nucleotides align to TRBD1. Per germline, CDR1 MNHNS and CDR2 SASEGT. This CDR3 contains 13 residues. Losses at the gene ends were 7 bases for V and 4 bases for J; bases not matched to a gene: 5. The CDR3 loop is CASTTTGAETQYF. The CDR3 nucleotides are TGTGCCAGCACCACGACAGGGGCAGAGACCCAGTACTTC.

The rearrangement links TRBV20-1 to TRBJ1-2; D is unclear. From germline, CDR1 is DFQATT and CDR2 SNEGSKA (reference sequence). The CDR3 is 11 amino acids. V shed 0 bases and J shed 8 bases, with 7 bases lying between them. The CDR3 spells CSARDSVGYTF. Here the CDR3 DNA reads TGCAGTGCTAGAGATTCCGTGGGCTACACCTTC.

The CDR3 sequence: CSVEIGVTYEQYF. The CDR3 DNA is TGCAGCGTTGAAATCGGGGTTACCTACGAGCAGTACTTC. The gene calls are TRBV29-1 and TRBJ2-7; D possibly corresponds to TRBD2 (5 bases). Germline CDR1 reads SQVTM; CDR2 reads ANQGSEA. CDR3 length: 13 amino acids. The ends were cut back, 2 bases at V and 2 bases at J, with 10 bases in the middle.

J is TRBJ2-4 and V is TRBV7-2; D is uncertain. The germline V gene encodes CDR1 SGHTA and CDR2 FQGNSA. The CDR3 runs 13 residues. The V end lost 3 bases, the J end lost 1 base, and 4 bases lay between the germline ends. CDR3 sequence (DNA): TGTGCCAGCAGCTTGGGGGCCAAAAACATTCAGTACTTC. It translates to CASSLGAKNIQYF. Together with reference TRBV7-2 and TRBJ2-4, the CDR3 gives the full variable domain: GAGVSQSPSNKVTEKGKDVELRCDPISGHTALYWYRQSLGQGLEFLIYFQGNSAPDKSGLPSDRFSAERTGGSVSTLTIQRTQQEDSAVYLCASSLGAKNIQYFGAGTRLSVL.

The chain is built from TRBV9 and TRBJ2-1; 11 nucleotides align to TRBD2. The CDR3 loop spans 15 amino acids. The ends lost 4 bases at V and 4 bases at J; junction bases unmatched: 4. Germline values: CDR1 SGDLS, CDR2 YYNGEE. Here the CDR3 DNA reads TGTGCCAGCAGCTTACTAGCGGGAGCGTACAATGAGCAGTTCTTC. As protein: CASSLLAGAYNEQFF.

This sequence joins TRBV1 and TRBJ1-4; the DNA was not compared with TRBD1, the D call given in the table. TRBV1 is a documented pseudogene. This CDR3 has 12 amino acids. The DNA for the CDR3 is TGCACCAGAAAACAAGAAAATGAAAAACTGTTTTTT. Amino acid sequence: CTRKQENEKLFF.

The chain couples TRBV5-4 to TRBJ2-5; D is uncertain. The J call is uncertain, as TRBJ2-7 better fits the DNA end. The CDR3 consists of 13 residues. The germline V gene has CDR1 SGHNT and CDR2 YYREEE (reference sequence). CDR3 in DNA: TGTGCCAGCAGCTTCATCGGAATGGGCGAGCAGTACTTC. Encoded protein: CASSFIGMGEQYF.

The chain couples TRBV5-1 to TRBJ2-7, with D possibly being TRBD2 (6 bases). With 5 bases removed from V and 3 bases from J, the gap between germline ends came to 12 bases. Germline values: CDR1 SGHRS, CDR2 YFSETQ. The CDR3 totals 13 residues. CDR3 sequence reads: CASRWEVGYEQYF. The CDR3 nucleotides are TGCGCCAGCAGGTGGGAGGTCGGCTACGAGCAGTACTTC.

The CDR3 spells CASSSFGGYTEAFF. CDR3 sequence (DNA): TGTGCCAGCAGCTCTTTTGGGGGCTACACTGAAGCTTTCTTT. V and J are TRBV5-5 and TRBJ1-1, with a possible D match to TRBD1 (6 bases). The germline CDR1 and CDR2 sequences are SGHKS and YYEKEE (reference sequence). The germline V and J ends were trimmed by 3 bases and 3 bases, with 12 bases remaining between them. The length of the CDR3 is 14 residues.

This sequence joins TRBV5-1 and TRBJ2-7; TRBD2 matches at 10 bases. Germline assignment: CDR1 SGHRS and CDR2 YFSETQ. V was clipped by 8 bases and J by 7 bases; unmatched bases: 9. There are 13 residues in the CDR3. CDR3 coding DNA: TGCGCCAGTAAAGCGGGAGGGGGCTGGGAGCAGTACTTC. As protein: CASKAGGGWEQYF.

The chain joins TRBV5-1 to TRBJ2-7; D is unclear. Looked up from germline, CDR1 is SGHRS and CDR2 is YFSETQ. V lost 0 bases, J lost 3 bases, and 10 bases lay in between. This CDR3 has 14 residues. This chain's CDR3 is CASSLVVAGYEQYF. CDR3 nucleotide sequence: TGCGCCAGCAGCTTGGTGGTGGCAGGCTACGAGCAGTACTTC.

J is TRBJ2-7 and V is TRBV6-1; a weak D match, TRBD2 (6 bases). The CDR3 length is 12 residues. Trimming removed 3 bases at V and 7 bases at J, with 10 bases between. The germline gives CDR1 MNHNS, CDR2 SASEGT. In DNA, the CDR3 is TGTGCCAGCAGTGATGGAGGGAGAGAGCAGTACTTC. Protein product: CASSDGGREQYF.

The chain recombines TRBV5-6 with TRBJ1-2; 9 nucleotides match TRBD1. The CDR3 has 14 residues. J lost 7 bases, V lost 5 bases, and 9 bases had no gene match. Germline V gene sequence: CDR1 SGHDT, CDR2 YYEEEE. The DNA for the CDR3 is TGTGCCAGCAGTACTACCGGGACAGGGACTGGCTACACCTTC. As protein: CASSTTGTGTGYTF.

The chain joins TRBV4-2 to TRBJ2-5; weak D call: TRBD2 (5 bases). Looked up from germline, CDR1 is LGHNA and CDR2 is YNFKEQ. The CDR3 runs to 18 residues. Between the trimmed V and J ends, which lost 0 bases and 4 bases, there was a span of 21 bases. CDR3 residues: CASSQEYPVGFGRETQYF. The CDR3 nucleotides are TGTGCCAGCAGCCAAGAATACCCGGTAGGATTTGGGAGAGAGACCCAGTACTTC.

V gene TRBV7-2 combines with J gene TRBJ2-3; D is uncertain. The CDR3 spans 15 residues. Trimming stripped 1 base from V and 4 bases from J, with 12 bases between. Germline CDR1 SGHTA, CDR2 FQGNSA. CDR3 region: CASSLEGLGADTQYF. The CDR3 DNA is TGTGCCAGCAGCTTAGAAGGCCTGGGCGCAGATACGCAGTATTTT. Combining the CDR3 with reference TRBV7-2 and TRBJ2-3 gives the whole variable domain GAGVSQSPSNKVTEKGKDVELRCDPISGHTALYWYRQSLGQGLEFLIYFQGNSAPDKSGLPSDRFSAERTGGSVSTLTIQRTQQEDSAVYLCASSLEGLGADTQYFGPGTRLTVL.

The V gene is TRBV11-2, the J gene TRBJ1-6; D not certain. CDR3 size: 15 residues. The germline CDR1 and CDR2 sequences are SGHAT and FQNNGV. The V and J ends lost 7 bases and 8 bases respectively, with 18 bases between them. CDR3 region: CASKKNLAGDSPLHF. The DNA of the CDR3 is TGTGCCAGCAAAAAGAACTTAGCGGGTGATTCACCCCTCCACTTT.

CDR3 nucleotide sequence: TGTGCCAGCAGCCGTAATAGAAACACCGGGGAGCTGTTTTTT. Translated, it gives CASSRNRNTGELFF. The chain combines TRBV9 with TRBJ2-2; no firm D call. The length of the CDR3 is 14 residues. Trimming took off 4 bases at V and 2 bases at J, with 9 bases between the two ends. Germline values: CDR1 SGDLS, CDR2 YYNGEE.

The V and J genes are TRBV5-1 and TRBJ1-2; TRBD1 matches at 9 bases. Trimming cost V 4 bases and J 4 bases; bases outside gene matches: 11. This CDR3 has 16 amino acids. The V gene's germline CDR1 is SGHRS and CDR2 YFSETQ. The DNA for the CDR3 is TGCGCCAGCAGCGACGAAGGGACAGGGACGGGCTATGGCTACACCTTC. This codes for CASSDEGTGTGYGYTF.